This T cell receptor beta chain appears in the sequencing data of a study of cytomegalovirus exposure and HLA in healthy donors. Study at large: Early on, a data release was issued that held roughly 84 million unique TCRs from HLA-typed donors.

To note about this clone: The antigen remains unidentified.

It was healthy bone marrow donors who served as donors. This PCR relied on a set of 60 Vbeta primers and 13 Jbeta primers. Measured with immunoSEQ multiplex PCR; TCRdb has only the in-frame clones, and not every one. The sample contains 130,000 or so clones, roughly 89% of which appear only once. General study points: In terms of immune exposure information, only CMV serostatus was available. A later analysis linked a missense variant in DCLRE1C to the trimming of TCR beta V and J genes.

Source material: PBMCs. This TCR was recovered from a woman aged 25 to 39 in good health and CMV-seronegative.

CDR3 sequence (DNA): TGTGCCAGCAGCCAATCGCAACAGAGTTTCGAGACCCAGTACTTC. It translates to CASSQSQQSFETQYF. The rearrangement joins TRBV16 to TRBJ2-5; D remains unclear. Germline CDR1 KGHSY, CDR2 FQNENV. The CDR3 extends over 15 amino acids. The V gene lost 0 bases and the J gene lost 5 bases, with 13 bases spanning the gap.